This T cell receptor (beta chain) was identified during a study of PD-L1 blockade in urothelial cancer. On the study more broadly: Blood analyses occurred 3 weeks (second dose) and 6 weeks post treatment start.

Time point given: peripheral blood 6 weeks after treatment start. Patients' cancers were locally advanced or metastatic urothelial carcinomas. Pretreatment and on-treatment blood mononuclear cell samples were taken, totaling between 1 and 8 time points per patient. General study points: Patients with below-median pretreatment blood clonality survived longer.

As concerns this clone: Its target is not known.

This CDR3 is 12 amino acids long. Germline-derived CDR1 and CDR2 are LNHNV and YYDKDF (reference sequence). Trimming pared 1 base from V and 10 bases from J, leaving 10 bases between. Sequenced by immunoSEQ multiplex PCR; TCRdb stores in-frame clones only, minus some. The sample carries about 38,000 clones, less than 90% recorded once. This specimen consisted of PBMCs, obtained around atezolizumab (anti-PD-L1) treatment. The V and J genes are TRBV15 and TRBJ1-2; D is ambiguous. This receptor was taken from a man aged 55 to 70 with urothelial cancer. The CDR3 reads CATSRGGSDYTF. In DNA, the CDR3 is TGTGCCACCAGCAGAGGCGGGTCCGACTACACCTTC.